A selection of T cell receptor beta chains follows, all from one sample in a study of control samples from healthy donors and cancer patients. Sequenced by immunoSEQ multiplex PCR; TCRdb stores in-frame clones only, minus some. The sample lists roughly 450,000 clones, over 75% seen once, with roughly 6.4% in the top ten. Sequences were obtained from PBMCs. The receptors stem from a man aged 40-55 years with head and neck cancer. The conserved cysteine and the conserved F or W are not part of the CDR3 here. The D gene is left open where the match is weak. Size is omitted from some rows. Given values are once, few, many or a class for expanded clones.

D: TRBD1
J: TRBJ2-7
V: TRBV6-6
length: 10
size: -
CDR3: ASRTGGDEQY

D: TRBD1
J: TRBJ1-1
V: TRBV15
length: 13
size: -
CDR3: ATSSDRGLNTEAF

D: TRBD1
J: TRBJ1-1
V: TRBV5-5
length: 14
size: -
CDR3: ASSHTPGQGNTEAF

D: -
J: TRBJ1-1
V: TRBV6-5
length: 11
size: once
CDR3: ASTKGLVSEAF

D: -
J: TRBJ1-5
V: TRBV30
length: 14
size: -
CDR3: AWSVQSANSNQPQH

D: -
J: TRBJ1-3
V: TRBV27
length: 12
size: -
CDR3: ASSRGGVGNTIY

D: -
J: TRBJ1-5
V: TRBV7-2
length: 13
size: few
CDR3: ASSPEEDSNQPQH

D: -
J: TRBJ1-2
V: TRBV5-6
length: 14
size: -
CDR3: ASSPGVGLENYGYT

D: -
J: TRBJ1-3
V: TRBV5-6
length: 13
size: -
CDR3: ASSIGTDSGNTIY

D: -
J: TRBJ2-3
V: TRBV24-1
length: 12
size: once
CDR3: ATSESGLTDTQY

D: -
J: TRBJ2-5
V: TRBV9
length: 10
size: -
CDR3: ASSVTGETQY

D: -
J: TRBJ2-7
V: TRBV7-9
length: 12
size: -
CDR3: ASSFGGTAYEQY

D: TRBD2
J: TRBJ2-7
V: TRBV27
length: 16
size: -
CDR3: ASRPRLSGGARGYEQY

D: TRBD2
J: TRBJ2-7
V: TRBV11-2
length: 13
size: few
CDR3: ASKLTTGTSGEQY

D: -
J: TRBJ1-1
V: TRBV12-3/TRBV12-4
length: 11
size: -
CDR3: ASRTTVNTEAF

D: -
J: TRBJ1-2
V: TRBV9
length: 13
size: once
CDR3: ASSTSGTGTDGYT

D: TRBD1
J: TRBJ1-5
V: TRBV7-2
length: 13
size: -
CDR3: ASSQTGASNQPQH

D: TRBD1
J: TRBJ2-7
V: TRBV6-5
length: 9
size: -
CDR3: AGQGGSEQY

D: -
J: TRBJ1-2
V: TRBV15
length: 15
size: -
CDR3: ATSRDRGRLTNYGYT

D: TRBD1
J: TRBJ2-7
V: TRBV10-3
length: 12
size: -
CDR3: AIRTDRGTYEQY

D: TRBD2
J: TRBJ2-5
V: TRBV7-3
length: 16
size: -
CDR3: ASSSPGLAGALGETQY

D: -
J: TRBJ1-3
V: TRBV5-1
length: 13
size: -
CDR3: ASSSQPSSGNTIY

D: TRBD1
J: TRBJ1-1
V: TRBV6-5
length: 12
size: -
CDR3: ASTRDRANTEAF

D: -
J: TRBJ2-5
V: TRBV7-2
length: 12
size: -
CDR3: ASSWGSVQETQY

D: TRBD1
J: TRBJ2-7
V: TRBV19
length: 13
size: -
CDR3: ASSMGQGLSYEQH

D: -
J: TRBJ2-3
V: TRBV2
length: 10
size: -
CDR3: ASLHDTDTQY

D: -
J: TRBJ1-2
V: TRBV18
length: 12
size: -
CDR3: ASSMGGGDYGYT

D: -
J: TRBJ1-1
V: TRBV30
length: 9
size: -
CDR3: AWGRDTEAF

D: -
J: TRBJ1-1
V: TRBV9
length: 11
size: -
CDR3: ASSVGGFTEAF

D: -
J: TRBJ2-7
V: TRBV5-1
length: 14
size: -
CDR3: ASSLAYGNRAAEQY

D: -
J: TRBJ2-7
V: TRBV9
length: 12
size: -
CDR3: ASSVLTDPYEQY

D: TRBD1
J: TRBJ2-7
V: TRBV25-1
length: 12
size: -
CDR3: ASSKRQGAGEQY

D: -
J: TRBJ1-1
V: TRBV12-5
length: 11
size: -
CDR3: ASGLGGTPKAF

D: TRBD2
J: TRBJ2-1
V: TRBV15
length: 15
size: -
CDR3: ATSRDFPSGGAAEQF

D: -
J: TRBJ2-1
V: TRBV6-5
length: 14
size: once
CDR3: ASSYSNTRVSGEQF

D: TRBD1
J: TRBJ2-2
V: TRBV4-2
length: 14
size: -
CDR3: ASSHTDRGLSGELF

D: TRBD1
J: TRBJ2-7
V: TRBV7-6
length: 16
size: -
CDR3: ASSLAPRRQGGSYEQY

D: -
J: TRBJ2-7
V: TRBV5-4
length: 13
size: once
CDR3: ASSLGGVEFYEQY

D: -
J: TRBJ2-7
V: TRBV19
length: 13
size: -
CDR3: ASSIVGRGTYEQY

D: TRBD1
J: TRBJ2-7
V: TRBV28
length: 13
size: -
CDR3: ASSAPGQGTYEQY

D: TRBD1
J: TRBJ2-6
V: TRBV5-1
length: 16
size: -
CDR3: ASSQYGQGVGGANVLT

D: TRBD1
J: TRBJ1-4
V: TRBV7-9
length: 14
size: -
CDR3: ASSSSLGQPNEKLF

D: TRBD1
J: TRBJ1-1
V: TRBV29-1
length: 12
size: -
CDR3: SVGQGAQGTEAF

D: -
J: TRBJ1-4
V: TRBV7-9
length: 13
size: -
CDR3: ASSAGLTINEKLF